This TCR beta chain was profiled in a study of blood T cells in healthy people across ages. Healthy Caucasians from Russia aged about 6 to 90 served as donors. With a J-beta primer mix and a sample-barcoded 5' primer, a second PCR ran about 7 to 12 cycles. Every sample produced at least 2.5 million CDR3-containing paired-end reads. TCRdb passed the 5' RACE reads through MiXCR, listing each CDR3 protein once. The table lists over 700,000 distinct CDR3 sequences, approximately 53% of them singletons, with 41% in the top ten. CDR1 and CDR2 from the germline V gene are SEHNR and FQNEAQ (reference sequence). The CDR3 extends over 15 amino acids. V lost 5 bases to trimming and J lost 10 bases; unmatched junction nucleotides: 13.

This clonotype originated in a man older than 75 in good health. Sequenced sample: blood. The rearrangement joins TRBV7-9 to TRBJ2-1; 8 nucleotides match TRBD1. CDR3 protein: CASSRGETGDEEQFF. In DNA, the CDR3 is TGTGCCAGCAGCCGAGGTGAGACAGGGGACGAAGAGCAGTTCTTC.